One sample yielded the 21 T cell receptor beta chains listed below, sequenced in a study of CXCR3-negative and CXCR3-positive naive CD8 T cells. Study results and limitations: The study found more hydrophobic TRB CDR3s in CXCR3-positive naive cells than in CXCR3-negative naive cells.

These receptors lack a known antigen. The authors prepared UMI-labeled TRB cDNA libraries by 5' RACE. From the 5' RACE reads, TCRdb lists one entry per CDR3 protein and no DNA. This sample's table has roughly 100,000 distinct CDR3 sequences. The source material was naive CXCR3+ CD8+ T cells from blood. The subset is: CD45RO-CCR7+CD27+CD95- naive CD8+ T cells expressing CXCR3 (TNR3+). The receptors were sampled from a human donor in good health. Some clones in this sample may be carry-over from other donors' samples.

The chain employs TRBV29-1 and TRBJ2-2; as DNA is missing, the TRBD2 call by TCRdb cannot be tested. The CDR3 sequence is 16 residues long. CDR1 SQVTM and CDR2 ANQGSEA come from the germline V gene. The CDR3: CSVEMGLAGEVGELFF.

V is TRBV10-3 and J is TRBJ2-5; TCRdb's D gene call, TRBD2, goes unchecked for lack of DNA. The CDR3 runs to 15 residues. Germline V gene sequence: CDR1 ENHRY, CDR2 SYGVKD. The CDR3 is CAISEPRLGQETQYF.

V is TRBV9 and J is TRBJ2-3; TCRdb lists TRBD2, though no DNA is available to test this call. Germline V gives CDR1 SGDLS, CDR2 YYNGEE. The CDR3 runs to 18 residues. CDR3 sequence reads: CASSVGTSGAPELDTQYF.

The CDR3: CASSLGQTTYEQYF. This chain joins TRBV5-6 and TRBJ2-7; no DNA is available, so the TRBD1 call from TCRdb remains unchecked. Germline CDR1 is SGHDT and CDR2 is YYEEEE. The CDR3 sequence is 14 residues long.

The chain is built from TRBV4-1 and TRBJ2-7; TCRdb calls TRBD1, which cannot be checked without DNA. Germline-derived CDR1 and CDR2 are MGHRA and YSYEKL. The CDR3 has 15 amino acids. This CDR3 is CASSWGTGDSWEQYF.

The V gene is TRBV9, the J gene TRBJ2-7; with no DNA, the TCRdb D assignment of TRBD1 cannot be verified. Per germline, CDR1 SGDLS and CDR2 YYNGEE. The length of the CDR3 is 13 residues. This CDR3 is CASSETGAGEQYF.

CDR3 region: CASSTTARGLADFYEQYF. The chain joins TRBV27 to TRBJ2-7; no DNA is available, so the TRBD2 call from TCRdb remains unchecked. Germline CDR1 is MNHEY and CDR2 is SMNVEV (reference sequence). The CDR3 totals 18 residues.

The chain combines TRBV29-1 with TRBJ2-5; TCRdb indicates TRBD1, and absent DNA this call remains unverified. This CDR3 has 12 amino acids. Germline-derived CDR1 and CDR2 are SQVTM and ANQGSEA. CDR3 sequence reads: CSVGGAFETQYF.

The rearrangement uses TRBV5-1 and TRBJ2-5; TCRdb names TRBD1, which stays unverified in the absence of DNA. The germline CDR1 and CDR2 sequences are SGHRS and YFSETQ. This CDR3 region has 14 residues. The CDR3 reads CASTTGGYQETQYF.

The chain couples TRBV6-2 or TRBV6-3 to TRBJ2-2; checking the TCRdb D call of TRBD2 is not possible without DNA. The germline V gene has CDR1 MNHEY and CDR2 SVGEGT. This CDR3 has 15 amino acids. The CDR3 reads CASSYERGGHGELFF.

The CDR3 spells CASSTKGSETQYF. The chain has TRBV7-9 and TRBJ2-5; TCRdb lists TRBD1, though no DNA is available to test this call. Per the germline V gene, CDR1 is SEHNR and CDR2 is FQNEAQ (reference sequence). There are 13 residues in the CDR3. Combining the CDR3 with reference TRBV7-9 and TRBJ2-5 gives the whole variable domain DTGVSQNPRHKITKRGQNVTFRCDPISEHNRLYWYRQTLGQGPEFLTYFQNEAQLEKSRLLSDRFSAERPKGSFSTLEIQRTEQGDSAMYLCASSTKGSETQYFGPGTRLLVL.

The chain links TRBV13 to TRBJ2-7; without DNA, the TCRdb call of TRBD1 cannot be checked. Germline V gene sequence: CDR1 PRHDT, CDR2 FYEKMQ (reference sequence). This CDR3 comprises 15 residues. CDR3 sequence reads: CASSLAGQGAYEQYF.

The chain employs TRBV9 and TRBJ2-1; TCRdb's D call, TRBD2, is unchecked because there is no DNA. Germline assignment: CDR1 SGDLS and CDR2 YYNGEE. The CDR3 totals 13 residues. CDR3: CASSVGGPDEQFF.

V gene TRBV25-1 combines with J gene TRBJ2-3; with no DNA, the TCRdb D assignment of TRBD1 cannot be verified. The CDR3 totals 13 residues. From germline, CDR1 is MGHDK and CDR2 SYGVNS. The CDR3 sequence: CASSETGGDTQYF.

This chain connects TRBV29-1 to TRBJ2-7. CDR1 and CDR2 from the germline V gene are SQVTM and ANQGSEA. The CDR3 length is 14 residues. CDR3 amino acids: CSVLQAENNYEQYF.

The chain employs TRBV7-9 and TRBJ2-1; TCRdb picks TRBD2, but there is no DNA to check that call. From germline, CDR1 is SEHNR and CDR2 FQNEAQ (reference sequence). CDR3 length: 15 residues. CDR3 sequence reads: CASSPTGLAYNEQFF.

The chain links TRBV6-4 to TRBJ1-3; TCRdb's assignment of TRBD1 cannot be checked, as there is no DNA. The CDR3 has 18 amino acids. Germline V gene sequence: CDR1 MRHNA, CDR2 SNTAGT. CDR3 loop: CASSDSNGQGVFGNTIYF.

V gene TRBV4-1 combines with J gene TRBJ1-1; the TRBD1 assignment by TCRdb is unverifiable without DNA. The CDR3 is made up of 14 amino acids. Germline-derived CDR1 and CDR2 are MGHRA and YSYEKL. The CDR3 sequence is CASSQLTGNTEAFF.

The chain has TRBV12-3 or TRBV12-4 and TRBJ2-5. CDR3 size: 12 residues. CDR3 residues: CASSFSGETQYF.

The V and J genes are TRBV6-5 and TRBJ1-1. This CDR3 contains 16 residues. Germline CDR1 reads MNHEY; CDR2 reads SVGAGI. Here the CDR3 reads CASSYIDGEENTEAFF.

V is TRBV7-9 and J is TRBJ2-5; TCRdb's D gene call, TRBD1, goes unchecked for lack of DNA. This CDR3 comprises 19 residues. Germline V gene data show CDR1 as SEHNR and CDR2 as FQNEAQ (reference sequence). CDR3 residues: CASSHGMKKQGIVRETQYF.